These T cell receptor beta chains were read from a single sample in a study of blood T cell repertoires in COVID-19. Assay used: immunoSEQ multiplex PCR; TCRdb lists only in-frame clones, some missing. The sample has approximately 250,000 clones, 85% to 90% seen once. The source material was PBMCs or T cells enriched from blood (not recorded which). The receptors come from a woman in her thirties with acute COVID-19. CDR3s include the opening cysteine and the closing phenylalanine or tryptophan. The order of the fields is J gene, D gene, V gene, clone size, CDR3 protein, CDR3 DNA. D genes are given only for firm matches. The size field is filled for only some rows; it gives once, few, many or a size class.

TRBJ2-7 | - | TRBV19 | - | CASSIVWSDSLLSYEQYF | TGTGCCAGTAGTATAGTGTGGAGCGACAGCCTTCTTTCCTACGAGCAGTACTTC
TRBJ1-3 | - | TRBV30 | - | CAWTIQGGNTIYF | TGTGCCTGGACGATACAGGGAGGAAACACCATATATTTT
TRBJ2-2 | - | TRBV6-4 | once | CASSHREKSTGELFF | TGTGCCAGCAGTCATCGGGAGAAAAGCACCGGGGAGCTGTTTTTT
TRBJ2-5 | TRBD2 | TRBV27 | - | CASSSGYRTSGRQETQYF | TGTGCCAGCAGTTCCGGCTACCGGACTAGCGGCAGACAAGAGACCCAGTACTTC
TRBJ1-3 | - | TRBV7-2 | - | CASSLSQGPNTIYF | TGTGCCAGCAGCTTATCACAGGGCCCAAACACCATATATTTT
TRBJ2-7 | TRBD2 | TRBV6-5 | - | CASSSPTWDYSYEQYF | TGTGCCAGCAGTTCCCCCACTTGGGACTATTCCTACGAGCAGTACTTC
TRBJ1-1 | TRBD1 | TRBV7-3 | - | CASSSGGPGVTEAFF | TGTGCCAGCAGCTCAGGGGGCCCTGGGGTCACTGAAGCTTTCTTT
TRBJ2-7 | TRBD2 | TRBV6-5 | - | CATKLAGIFEQYF | TGTGCCACCAAACTAGCGGGAATATTCGAGCAGTACTTC
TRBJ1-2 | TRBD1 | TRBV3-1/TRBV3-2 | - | CASSQASQGNYGYTF | TGTGCCAGCAGCCAGGCGTCACAGGGGAACTATGGCTACACCTTC
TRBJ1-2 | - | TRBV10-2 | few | CGPSDGYTF | TGCGGCCCCAGTGATGGCTACACCTTC
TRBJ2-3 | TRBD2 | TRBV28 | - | CASSLPSSGKVTQYF | TGTGCCAGCAGTTTGCCGTCTAGCGGGAAAGTTACGCAGTATTTT
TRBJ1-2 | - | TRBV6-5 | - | CASSYTRAAGGYTF | TGTGCCAGCAGTTACACCAGGGCTGCTGGTGGCTACACCTTC
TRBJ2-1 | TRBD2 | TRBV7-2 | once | CASSPRLAGSSYNEQFF | TGTGCCAGCAGCCCCCGACTAGCGGGAAGCTCCTACAATGAGCAGTTCTTC
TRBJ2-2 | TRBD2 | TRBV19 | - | CASSIESSGSYTGELFF | TGTGCCAGTAGTATAGAATCCAGCGGGAGTTACACCGGGGAGCTGTTTTTT
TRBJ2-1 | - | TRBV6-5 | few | CASSYSSGGEQFF | TGTGCCAGCAGTTACTCCTCCGGAGGGGAGCAGTTCTTC
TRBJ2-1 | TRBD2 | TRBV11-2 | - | CASSLGWGGYNEQFF | TGTGCCAGCAGCTTAGGTTGGGGGGGTTACAATGAGCAGTTCTTC
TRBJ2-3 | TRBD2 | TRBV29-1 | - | CSVEDQRAGRGTDTQYF | TGCAGCGTTGAGGATCAAAGAGCGGGACGGGGCACAGATACGCAGTATTTT
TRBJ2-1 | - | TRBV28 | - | CASSQTSSEQFF | TGTGCCAGCAGCCAGACTAGTAGTGAGCAGTTCTTC
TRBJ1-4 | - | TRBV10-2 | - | CASMIGRKATNEKLFF | TGCGCCAGCATGATCGGCAGGAAGGCAACTAATGAAAAACTGTTTTTT
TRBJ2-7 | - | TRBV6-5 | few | CASSYERTAYEQYF | TGTGCCAGCAGTTACGAAAGGACAGCTTACGAGCAGTACTTC